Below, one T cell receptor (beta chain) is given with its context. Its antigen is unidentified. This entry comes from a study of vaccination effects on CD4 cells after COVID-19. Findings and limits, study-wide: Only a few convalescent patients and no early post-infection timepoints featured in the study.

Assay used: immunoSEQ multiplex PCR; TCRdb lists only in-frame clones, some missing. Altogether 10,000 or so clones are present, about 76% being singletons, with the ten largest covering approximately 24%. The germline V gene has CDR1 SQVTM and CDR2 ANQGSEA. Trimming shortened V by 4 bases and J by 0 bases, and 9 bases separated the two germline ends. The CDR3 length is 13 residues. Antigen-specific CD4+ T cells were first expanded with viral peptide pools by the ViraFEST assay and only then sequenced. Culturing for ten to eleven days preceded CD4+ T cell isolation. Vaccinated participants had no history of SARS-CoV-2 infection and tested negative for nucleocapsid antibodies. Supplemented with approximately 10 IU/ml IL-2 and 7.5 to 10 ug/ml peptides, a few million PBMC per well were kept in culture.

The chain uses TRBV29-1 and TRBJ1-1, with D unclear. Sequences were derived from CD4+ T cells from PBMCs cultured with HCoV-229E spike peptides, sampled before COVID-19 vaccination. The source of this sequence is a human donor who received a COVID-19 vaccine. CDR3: CSVVEGLNTEAFF. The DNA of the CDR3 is TGCAGCGTTGTTGAGGGATTGAACACTGAAGCTTTCTTT.